A selection of T cell receptor beta chains follows, all from one sample in a study of T cells in Graves' hyperthyroidism and ophthalmopathy. TCRdb re-analysed the multiplex PCR reads in MiXCR, keeping a single row per CDR3 protein. The table records a few hundred thousand distinct CDR3 sequences, over 15% of them present only once. Sequencing used blood. The receptors were gathered from a woman in her forties or fifties with Graves' hyperthyroidism. The CDR3 runs from the conserved cysteine through the conserved F or W. The order of the fields is V gene, D gene, clone size, CDR3 length, J gene, CDR3 DNA, CDR3 protein. The D gene is left open where the match is weak. Clone size is not always given. Where it is, it says once, few, many or a class for expanded clones.

v_call: TRBV7-3; d_call: -; clone_size: few; cdr3_length: 15; j_call: TRBJ2-1; cdr3_nt: TGTGCCAGCAGCTTAATGGGAGGACCTAACAATGAGCAGTTCTTC; cdr3_aa: CASSLMGGPNNEQFF
v_call: TRBV12-5; d_call: TRBD2; clone_size: few; cdr3_length: 16; j_call: TRBJ2-2; cdr3_nt: TGTGCTAGTGGTTCCTTTAGCGGGAGAGGAACCGGGGAGCTGTTTTTT; cdr3_aa: CASGSFSGRGTGELFF
v_call: TRBV7-8; d_call: TRBD2; clone_size: many; cdr3_length: 15; j_call: TRBJ2-5; cdr3_nt: TGTGCCAGCAGCTCAGCGGGGGGGCCATGGGAGACCCAGTACTTC; cdr3_aa: CASSSAGGPWETQYF
v_call: TRBV2; d_call: -; clone_size: many; cdr3_length: 12; j_call: TRBJ2-1; cdr3_nt: TGTGCCAGCCGTCGCTCCGGAAATGAGCAGTTCTTC; cdr3_aa: CASRRSGNEQFF
v_call: TRBV4-2; d_call: TRBD1; clone_size: few; cdr3_length: 17; j_call: TRBJ1-1; cdr3_nt: TGTGCCAGCAGCCAAGCGGCTTGGGACAGGGTCGCTACTGAAGCTTTCTTT; cdr3_aa: CASSQAAWDRVATEAFF
v_call: TRBV5-5; d_call: -; clone_size: few; cdr3_length: 16; j_call: TRBJ1-5; cdr3_nt: TGTGCCAGCAGCTTGGGGGGCAGGTTATTGAATCAGCCCCAGCATTTT; cdr3_aa: CASSLGGRLLNQPQHF
v_call: TRBV20-1; d_call: TRBD2; clone_size: -; cdr3_length: 13; j_call: TRBJ2-3; cdr3_nt: TGCAGTGCTCCTATAGCGGGAGCCGATACGCAGTATTTT; cdr3_aa: CSAPIAGADTQYF
v_call: TRBV28; d_call: TRBD2; clone_size: -; cdr3_length: 16; j_call: TRBJ2-5; cdr3_nt: TGTGCCAGCAGTTCCTTCGGCCTAGCGGGAGAGGAGACCCAGTACTTC; cdr3_aa: CASSSFGLAGEETQYF
v_call: TRBV2; d_call: -; clone_size: many; cdr3_length: 11; j_call: TRBJ2-1; cdr3_nt: TGTGCCAGCCAGTATTACAATGAGCAGTTCTTC; cdr3_aa: CASQYYNEQFF
v_call: TRBV29-1; d_call: TRBD2; clone_size: -; cdr3_length: 17; j_call: TRBJ2-1; cdr3_nt: TGCAGCGTTGGGCTGGCCGGGACTAGCGGGAGGTACAATGAGCAGTTCTTC; cdr3_aa: CSVGLAGTSGRYNEQFF
v_call: TRBV5-1; d_call: TRBD1; clone_size: many; cdr3_length: 14; j_call: TRBJ2-1; cdr3_nt: TGCGCCAGCAGCACCGGACAGGAATACAATGAGCAGTTCTTC; cdr3_aa: CASSTGQEYNEQFF
v_call: TRBV6-2/TRBV6-3; d_call: TRBD2; clone_size: -; cdr3_length: 15; j_call: TRBJ2-7; cdr3_nt: TGTGCCAGCAGTCCCCATAGCGGGGGGTCCTACGAGCAGTACTTC; cdr3_aa: CASSPHSGGSYEQYF
v_call: TRBV6-1; d_call: TRBD1; clone_size: -; cdr3_length: 14; j_call: TRBJ1-5; cdr3_nt: TGTGCCAGCAGTCGGACAGGGCTCAATCAGCCCCAGCATTTT; cdr3_aa: CASSRTGLNQPQHF
v_call: TRBV4-1; d_call: TRBD2; clone_size: -; cdr3_length: 15; j_call: TRBJ2-3; cdr3_nt: TGCGCCAGCAGCTCGGGAGGGCTAGCGAGAGATACGCAGTATTTT; cdr3_aa: CASSSGGLARDTQYF
v_call: TRBV28; d_call: -; clone_size: -; cdr3_length: 15; j_call: TRBJ2-1; cdr3_nt: TGTGCCAGCAGTTTAACGGGAGTTTCCCCCAATGAGCAGTTCTTC; cdr3_aa: CASSLTGVSPNEQFF
v_call: TRBV5-1; d_call: -; clone_size: -; cdr3_length: 16; j_call: TRBJ2-5; cdr3_nt: TGCGCCAGCAGCTTGGGGGCAGGGTCGTACCAAGAGACCCAGTACTTC; cdr3_aa: CASSLGAGSYQETQYF
v_call: TRBV6-6; d_call: -; clone_size: many; cdr3_length: 13; j_call: TRBJ2-5; cdr3_nt: TGTGCCAGCAGTTACGACTTCCAAGAGACCCAGTACTTC; cdr3_aa: CASSYDFQETQYF
v_call: TRBV6-6; d_call: -; clone_size: few; cdr3_length: 13; j_call: TRBJ2-3; cdr3_nt: TGTGCCAGCAGTTACGAAGCGGGACAGAGGGTGTATTTT; cdr3_aa: CASSYEAGQRVYF
v_call: TRBV9; d_call: TRBD2; clone_size: few; cdr3_length: 14; j_call: TRBJ2-7; cdr3_nt: TGTGCCAGCAGCCCAAGCGGGAGTCGGTACGAGCAGTACTTC; cdr3_aa: CASSPSGSRYEQYF
v_call: TRBV5-6; d_call: -; clone_size: few; cdr3_length: 11; j_call: TRBJ2-1; cdr3_nt: TGTGCCAGCAGCTTAATGTATGAGCAGTTCTTC; cdr3_aa: CASSLMYEQFF
v_call: TRBV11-3; d_call: -; clone_size: many; cdr3_length: 13; j_call: TRBJ1-1; cdr3_nt: TGTGCCAGCAGCTTCGAACAGAACACTGAAGCTTTCTTT; cdr3_aa: CASSFEQNTEAFF
v_call: TRBV28; d_call: -; clone_size: few; cdr3_length: 15; j_call: TRBJ2-4; cdr3_nt: TGTGCCAGCAGTCATCTGGGTCCTGCCAAAAACATTCAGTACTTC; cdr3_aa: CASSHLGPAKNIQYF
v_call: TRBV12-3/TRBV12-4; d_call: -; clone_size: many; cdr3_length: 14; j_call: TRBJ1-2; cdr3_nt: TGTGCCAGCAGTTTAGCGCCAGGGGACTATGGCTACACCTTC; cdr3_aa: CASSLAPGDYGYTF
v_call: TRBV5-1; d_call: -; clone_size: few; cdr3_length: 15; j_call: TRBJ2-2; cdr3_nt: TGCGCCAGCAGCTTGGGACTAGGTATTGCCGGGGAGCTGTTTTTT; cdr3_aa: CASSLGLGIAGELFF
v_call: TRBV18; d_call: -; clone_size: many; cdr3_length: 13; j_call: TRBJ1-6; cdr3_nt: TGTGCCAGCTCACCTGCGACAAATTCACCCCTCCACTTT; cdr3_aa: CASSPATNSPLHF
v_call: TRBV5-1; d_call: -; clone_size: many; cdr3_length: 14; j_call: TRBJ1-6; cdr3_nt: TGCGCCAGCAGCTTGGGACCCAGGCAGAGTCCTCTCCACTTT; cdr3_aa: CASSLGPRQSPLHF
v_call: TRBV19; d_call: TRBD2; clone_size: -; cdr3_length: 19; j_call: TRBJ2-1; cdr3_nt: TGTGCCAGTAACCGGGGGCTAGCGGGAGGGAGAGGCTCCTACAATGAGCAGTTCTTC; cdr3_aa: CASNRGLAGGRGSYNEQFF
v_call: TRBV5-1; d_call: -; clone_size: many; cdr3_length: 16; j_call: TRBJ2-7; cdr3_nt: TGCGCCAGCAGCTTGGCTGCAGGGGTCATAAGCGGCGAGCAGTACTTC; cdr3_aa: CASSLAAGVISGEQYF
v_call: TRBV29-1; d_call: TRBD2; clone_size: few; cdr3_length: 15; j_call: TRBJ2-1; cdr3_nt: TGCAGCGTTGTAAGTCTAGCGGAGCTCTACAATGAGCAGTTCTTC; cdr3_aa: CSVVSLAELYNEQFF
v_call: TRBV6-1; d_call: -; clone_size: many; cdr3_length: 15; j_call: TRBJ2-2; cdr3_nt: TGTGCCAGCAGTGAAGCTAGCGGAAACACCGGGGAGCTGTTTTTT; cdr3_aa: CASSEASGNTGELFF
v_call: TRBV6-4; d_call: -; clone_size: few; cdr3_length: 18; j_call: TRBJ1-5; cdr3_nt: TGTGCCAGCAGCCAAGGGACCGGGCCTTTAAGAGACAATCAGCCCCAGCATTTT; cdr3_aa: CASSQGTGPLRDNQPQHF
v_call: TRBV24-1; d_call: TRBD2; clone_size: many; cdr3_length: 15; j_call: TRBJ2-1; cdr3_nt: TGTGCCACCAGTGATTCGGGACTAGCTAACAATGAGCAGTTCTTC; cdr3_aa: CATSDSGLANNEQFF
v_call: TRBV5-1; d_call: TRBD2; clone_size: many; cdr3_length: 15; j_call: TRBJ2-1; cdr3_nt: TGCGCCAGCAGCTTCCTGGCTAGCGGGAACAATGAGCAGTTCTTC; cdr3_aa: CASSFLASGNNEQFF
v_call: TRBV20-1; d_call: -; clone_size: many; cdr3_length: 13; j_call: TRBJ1-2; cdr3_nt: TGCAGTGCCCGTGATGGGGCCTCCTATGGCTACACCTTC; cdr3_aa: CSARDGASYGYTF
v_call: TRBV5-6; d_call: -; clone_size: few; cdr3_length: 13; j_call: TRBJ1-1; cdr3_nt: TGTGCCAGCAGCGGCATGTTGAACACTGAAGCTTTCTTT; cdr3_aa: CASSGMLNTEAFF
v_call: TRBV11-3; d_call: -; clone_size: many; cdr3_length: 13; j_call: TRBJ1-1; cdr3_nt: TGTGCCAGCAGCTTCCAGGGAGGGACTGAAGCTTTCTTT; cdr3_aa: CASSFQGGTEAFF
v_call: TRBV7-6; d_call: -; clone_size: many; cdr3_length: 15; j_call: TRBJ2-5; cdr3_nt: TGTGCCAGCAGCTTAGGACTAGATAAAAGGGAGACCCAGTACTTC; cdr3_aa: CASSLGLDKRETQYF
v_call: TRBV9; d_call: -; clone_size: -; cdr3_length: 14; j_call: TRBJ1-6; cdr3_nt: TGTGCCAGCAGCGTAGATGATGACTATTCACCCCTCCACTTT; cdr3_aa: CASSVDDDYSPLHF
v_call: TRBV27; d_call: -; clone_size: many; cdr3_length: 16; j_call: TRBJ1-2; cdr3_nt: TGTGCCAGCAGTTTATCGGGGCAGGGGAGGAGCTATGGCTACACCTTC; cdr3_aa: CASSLSGQGRSYGYTF
v_call: TRBV2; d_call: TRBD2; clone_size: many; cdr3_length: 16; j_call: TRBJ2-5; cdr3_nt: TGTGCCAGCAGTGAGGGGGTAGCGGGCCCCGAAGAGACCCAGTACTTC; cdr3_aa: CASSEGVAGPEETQYF
v_call: TRBV6-1; d_call: TRBD2; clone_size: many; cdr3_length: 16; j_call: TRBJ2-5; cdr3_nt: TGTGCCAGTAGTCCCCAACTAGCGGGGGGGCCAGAGACCCAGTACTTC; cdr3_aa: CASSPQLAGGPETQYF
v_call: TRBV5-1; d_call: TRBD1; clone_size: few; cdr3_length: 17; j_call: TRBJ1-1; cdr3_nt: TGCGCCAGCAGCCCGGGACAGGGGGCCGACTTGAACACTGAAGCTTTCTTT; cdr3_aa: CASSPGQGADLNTEAFF